The entry that follows covers one TCR beta chain sequence. Its cognate antigen is unknown. The PCR contained 60 Vbeta and 13 Jbeta primers. Using immunoSEQ multiplex PCR, the repertoire was profiled, and TCRdb retains in-frame clones only, with some absent. The table shows about 130,000 clones, with 66% occurring only once. The sample is drawn from a study of cytomegalovirus exposure and HLA in healthy donors. The V gene lost 5 bases and the J gene lost 2 bases, with 9 bases spanning the gap. Per germline, CDR1 MDHEN and CDR2 SYDVKM. The CDR3 contains 13 residues. Notes on the study in general: The number of N-insertions in an Asian-associated ancestry cluster was reportedly below the approximately 600-donor mean in a later analysis. The authors later linked a missense DCLRE1C variant to TCR beta V- and J-gene trimming.

The chain uses TRBV28 and TRBJ1-1; the D is unclear. Source material: PBMCs. The sequence was collected from a human donor in good health. CDR3 protein: CASSPSGNTEAFF. Here the CDR3 DNA reads TGTGCCAGCAGTCCCTCGGGTAACACTGAAGCTTTCTTT.